The rows below give T cell receptor beta chains drawn from one sample of a study of cytomegalovirus exposure and HLA in healthy donors. Libraries were prepared by immunoSEQ multiplex PCR; TCRdb keeps only in-frame clonotypes and omits some of them. The table has roughly 120,000 clones, around 8.5% seen once. Sequenced input: PBMCs. Receptors were obtained from a man in his forties in good health and CMV-seronegative. Both conserved end residues are part of each CDR3. The D gene is left open where the match is weak. Part of the rows lack a size; the others show once, few, many or a class for expanded clones.

>few|-|TRBJ1-2|TRBV4-3
CASSQAVQIDGYTF
TGCGCCAGCAGCCAAGCGGTACAGATCGATGGCTACACCTTC
>few|TRBD1|TRBJ2-7|TRBV7-9
CASSSTGTGVNEQYF
TGTGCCAGCAGCTCCACCGGGACAGGGGTTAACGAGCAGTACTTC
>-|-|TRBJ1-3|TRBV30
CAWTPGLPDGNTIYF
TGTGCCTGGACCCCTGGACTACCTGATGGAAACACCATATATTTT
>-|TRBD1|TRBJ2-7|TRBV10-3
CAISPTGGTYEQYF
TGTGCCATCAGTCCGACAGGGGGGACCTACGAGCAGTACTTC
>few|-|TRBJ2-1|TRBV28
CASSLRYTELASYNEQFF
TGTGCCAGCAGTCTCAGGTACACAGAATTGGCCTCTTACAATGAGCAGTTCTTC
>-|TRBD1|TRBJ1-6|TRBV28
CASSFGTAKDSPLHF
TGTGCCAGCAGTTTCGGGACAGCCAAGGATTCACCCCTCCACTTT
>few|-|TRBJ1-2|TRBV20-1
CSARDSNGYTF
TGCAGTGCTAGAGATAGTAATGGCTACACCTTC
>-|-|TRBJ1-2|TRBV29-1
CSVVRDFNGYTF
TGCAGCGTTGTCCGGGACTTCAATGGCTACACCTTC
>few|TRBD1|TRBJ2-1|TRBV5-1
CASSRDRAGNEQFF
TGCGCCAGCAGCAGGGACAGGGCAGGCAATGAGCAGTTCTTC
>-|-|TRBJ2-3|TRBV4-2
CASSQDLRITDTQYF
TGTGCCAGCAGCCAAGATCTGCGGATAACAGATACGCAGTATTTT
>few|-|TRBJ2-3|TRBV5-6
CASSLGTALRTDTQYF
TGTGCCAGCAGCTTGGGGACAGCACTTCGCACAGATACGCAGTATTTT
>-|-|TRBJ1-5|TRBV7-9
CASSLGVGGVQHF
TGTGCCAGCAGCTTAGGAGTTGGCGGGGTACAGCATTTT
>few|TRBD1|TRBJ1-1|TRBV12-5
CASGLGQGIMNTEAFF
TGTGCTAGTGGTTTGGGACAGGGAATTATGAACACTGAAGCTTTCTTT
>-|-|TRBJ2-4|TRBV13
CASSLYDRLAKNIQYF
TGTGCCAGCAGCTTATATGACAGGCTAGCCAAAAACATTCAGTACTTC
>-|-|TRBJ2-2|TRBV5-1
CASSLGGANTGELFF
TGCGCCAGCAGCTTGGGCGGGGCGAACACCGGGGAGCTGTTTTTT
>few|-|TRBJ1-5|TRBV9
CASSPQAQGHQPQHF
TGTGCCAGCAGCCCGCAGGCCCAGGGTCATCAGCCCCAGCATTTT
>few|-|TRBJ2-2|TRBV2
CASSPLLNTGELFF
TGTGCCAGCAGTCCCCTTTTGAACACCGGGGAGCTGTTTTTT
>few|-|TRBJ2-7|TRBV7-2
CASSPRQAGYEQYF
TGTGCCAGCAGCCCACGTCAAGCGGGCTACGAGCAGTACTTC
>-|TRBD2|TRBJ2-5|TRBV4-3
CASSQDLSGGETQYF
TGCGCCAGCAGCCAAGATCTTAGCGGGGGAGAGACCCAGTACTTC
>-|-|TRBJ1-4|TRBV2
CASSLGAATNEKLFF
TGTGCCAGCAGCCTAGGGGCGGCAACTAATGAAAAACTGTTTTTT
>few|-|TRBJ2-5|TRBV28
CASSFLTGQETQYF
TGTGCCAGCAGTTTTTTGACAGGACAAGAGACCCAGTACTTC
>few|TRBD1|TRBJ2-7|TRBV2
CASSSDRSSYEQYF
TGTGCCAGCAGTTCGGACAGGAGCTCCTACGAGCAGTACTTC
>few|-|TRBJ1-2|TRBV6-1
CASSERGYGYTF
TGTGCCAGCAGTGAAAGGGGTTATGGCTACACCTTC
>-|TRBD2|TRBJ2-1|TRBV4-2
CASSFGLAANNEQFF
TGTGCCAGCAGCTTCGGACTAGCGGCGAATAATGAGCAGTTCTTC
>few|-|TRBJ1-6|TRBV19
CASSAVGGEDSSPLHF
TGTGCCAGTAGTGCCGTTGGGGGCGAGGATAGTTCACCCCTCCACTTT
>few|TRBD1|TRBJ1-1|TRBV5-8
CASTRQGWVNTEAFF
TGTGCCAGCACCCGACAGGGTTGGGTGAACACTGAAGCTTTCTTT
>-|-|TRBJ2-6|TRBV19
CASRDSQGANVLTF
TGTGCCAGTAGGGATAGCCAAGGGGCCAACGTCCTGACTTTC
>few|-|TRBJ1-2|TRBV6-5
CASSLTGARYGYTF
TGTGCCAGCAGTTTAACAGGAGCACGCTATGGCTACACCTTC
>-|-|TRBJ2-1|TRBV27
CASSLTGPLIYNEQFF
TGTGCCAGCAGCCTCACCGGTCCCTTGATTTACAATGAGCAGTTCTTC
>-|-|TRBJ2-2|TRBV5-1
CASSFAGELFF
TGCGCCAGCAGCTTCGCCGGGGAGCTGTTTTTT
>-|-|TRBJ1-2|TRBV7-2
CASREAGRDYGYTF
TGTGCCAGCAGGGAAGCGGGGCGCGATTATGGCTACACCTTC
>-|-|TRBJ2-3|TRBV4-1
CASSQERGGGTDTQYF
TGCGCCAGCAGCCAAGAACGAGGGGGGGGCACAGATACGCAGTATTTT
>few|-|TRBJ2-3|TRBV15
CATSRDTQGSDTQYF
TGTGCCACCAGCAGAGATACCCAGGGCTCAGATACGCAGTATTTT
>-|-|TRBJ1-3|TRBV5-4
CASSLDRNTIYF
TGTGCCAGCAGCTTGGATAGAAACACCATATATTTT
>few|TRBD1|TRBJ2-2|TRBV5-4
CASSPQGQLTGELFF
TGTGCCAGCAGCCCCCAGGGACAGTTGACCGGGGAGCTGTTTTTT
>few|TRBD2|TRBJ2-1|TRBV30
CAWSPTSGGFSSYNEQFF
TGTGCCTGGAGTCCGACTAGCGGGGGGTTTAGCTCCTACAATGAGCAGTTCTTC
>-|-|TRBJ2-2|TRBV11-1
CASSLIANTGELFF
TGTGCCAGCAGCTTAATAGCGAACACCGGGGAGCTGTTTTTT
>few|TRBD1|TRBJ2-1|TRBV7-9
CASSLSRTGVYNEQFF
TGTGCCAGCAGCTTATCGAGGACAGGGGTATACAATGAGCAGTTCTTC
>-|TRBD2|TRBJ2-5|TRBV4-1
CASSRGGWETQYF
TGCGCCAGCAGCCGGGGAGGGTGGGAGACCCAGTACTTC
>-|-|TRBJ1-6|TRBV11-2
CARSLDFNSHLHF
TGTGCCAGAAGCCTGGACTTTAATTCACACCTCCACTTT
>few|TRBD1|TRBJ1-2|TRBV5-6
CASSPGTGALGAYGYTF
TGTGCCAGCAGCCCCGGGACAGGGGCCCTTGGGGCCTATGGCTACACCTTC
>-|TRBD1|TRBJ2-3|TRBV6-6
CASSDRVKADTQYF
TGTGCCAGCAGTGACAGGGTAAAGGCAGATACGCAGTATTTT
>-|TRBD2|TRBJ2-3|TRBV6-1
CASSEWASGGAGDTQYF
TGTGCCAGCAGTGAATGGGCTAGCGGGGGGGCCGGAGATACGCAGTATTTT
>-|-|TRBJ1-1|TRBV5-5
CASIRETDTEAFF
TGTGCCAGCATCCGGGAAACTGACACTGAAGCTTTCTTT
>-|-|TRBJ1-1|TRBV9
CASSVKVANTEAFF
TGTGCCAGCAGCGTAAAGGTAGCGAACACTGAAGCTTTCTTT
>few|-|TRBJ1-3|TRBV27
CASSPVSGLSGNTIYF
TGTGCCAGCAGCCCAGTTTCGGGACTCTCTGGAAACACCATATATTTT
>-|TRBD2|TRBJ2-1|TRBV19
CASSILSSRGGNEQFF
TGTGCCAGTAGTATCCTCTCTAGCCGGGGGGGCAATGAGCAGTTCTTC
>few|-|TRBJ1-2|TRBV4-1
CASSQEGMTGYTF
TGCGCCAGCAGCCAAGAGGGCATGACGGGCTACACCTTC
>few|TRBD1|TRBJ1-2|TRBV10-3
CAISESGQGYGYTF
TGTGCCATCAGTGAGTCCGGACAGGGATACGGCTACACCTTC
>few|TRBD1|TRBJ1-3|TRBV9
CASSVDPGQGPCGGNTIYF
TGTGCCAGCAGCGTAGATCCGGGACAGGGGCCGTGTGGAGGAAACACCATATATTTT
>few|TRBD1|TRBJ1-1|TRBV6-5
CASSGQGEAKQAFF
TGTGCCAGCAGTGGACAGGGCGAAGCTAAACAAGCTTTCTTT
>-|TRBD1|TRBJ1-2|TRBV4-3
CASSQAEQGARYGYTF
TGCGCCAGCAGCCAAGCGGAACAGGGGGCTCGGTATGGCTACACCTTC
>few|TRBD1|TRBJ2-7|TRBV5-8
CASSPYYRGHEQYF
TGTGCCAGCAGCCCGTACTACAGGGGCCACGAGCAGTACTTC